This T cell receptor beta chain was observed in a study of blood T cell repertoires in COVID-19 (dated by TCRdb to 2020 to 2022). About the full investigation: Samples from collaborators originated in the United States, Italy and Spain and spanned both the acute and convalescent phases of COVID-19. Sample metadata almost always included a de-identified subject ID, COVID-19 status, age in years and sex. The material from the prospective study consisted of cDNA or gDNA derived from T cells, B-cell-depleted T cells, or PBMCs. The repertoires were made available in a free public database intended to serve as a resource for research on the immune response to SARS-CoV-2. Where available, HLA class I and class II types were obtained from metadata supplied by the sample provider rather than from assay-based typing. Deeply sampled blood TCRbeta repertoires from subjects exposed to, actively infected with, or recovered from COVID-19 were included in the dataset. The samples were drawn from two sources: the first 160 participants of the ongoing ImmuneRACE study, and 1,200 or so subjects contributed by 6 global collaborators.

Each collaborating institution followed its own protocols to collect whole blood in K2EDTA tubes. For TCRbeta analysis, collaborator samples were shipped as frozen whole blood, as isolated PBMCs, or as DNA extracted from either sample type. Summary of the overall study and its limitations: The amount of clinical and demographic metadata varied by source and participant and was provided uncurated.

TCRbeta CDR3 regions were amplified from genomic DNA using the immunoSEQ Assay, a bias-controlled multiplex PCR. Per the original workflow: The number of nucleated cells in each sample was estimated by amplification of reference gene primers within the assay. Sequence reads were collapsed and filtered to measure the absolute abundance of every unique TCRbeta CDR3 rearrangement. Productive Simpson clonality was computed per sample as the square root of Simpson's diversity index over productive rearrangements. Held by TCRdb, this immuneACCESS table contains in-frame sequences only and omits some clones. Under half of the omission traces to an unresolved V gene where checked; the cause of the rest is unknown. That table is the source of V, J and clone size, and D and trimming were worked out from the DNA. The sample table records about 70,000 clones; about 90% of these occur just once. The ten largest clones capture more than 10% of the sample.

As regards this clone: This clone's antigen is unknown. Nothing much larger sits one base from this clone, and base qualities are not available.

V is cut back by 4 bases and J by 5 bases, with 12 bases in the junction unmatched. The CDR1 and CDR2 encoded by the germline V gene (reference sequence) are GTSNPN and SVGIG. Counted from cysteine to phenylalanine, this CDR3 has 15 amino acids. Just CDR3 DNA is preserved here, 45 bases in frame from base 1. The clonotype was recovered from a human donor in a cohort sampled during active COVID-19. The sample comprised peripheral blood. The chain joins TRBV30 to TRBJ2-5, and 8 junctional nucleotides match TRBD2. The CDR3 reads as follows: CAWTVNSGGRETQYF. In nucleotide form, the sequence is TGTGCCTGGACCGTCAACAGCGGGGGCCGGGAGACCCAGTACTTC.